The clone carrying this T cell receptor (beta chain) turned up a few times. These data belong to a study of cytomegalovirus exposure and HLA in healthy donors. Unrecorded immune exposures were likely, despite nominal health at sampling. With 0 bases clipped from V and 6 bases from J, the junction kept 9 bases outside the gene matches. The CDR3 consists of 16 residues. Per germline, CDR1 SGHRS and CDR2 YFSETQ. 13 Jbeta primers and 60 Vbeta primers were used for the PCR. TCRdb's table, derived via immunoSEQ multiplex PCR, lists solely in-frame clones and lacks some. The table shows 200,000 to 250,000 clones, with approximately 78% occurring only once.

This TCR was recovered from a woman between 40 and 55 years old in good health and CMV-seronegative. Specimen: PBMCs. The chain recombines TRBV5-1 with TRBJ2-1, with 7 bases identical to TRBD2. The CDR3 coding sequence is TGCGCCAGCAGCTTGGATCTAGCGGTTGAGGGCAATGAGCAGTTCTTC. Its protein product is CASSLDLAVEGNEQFF.